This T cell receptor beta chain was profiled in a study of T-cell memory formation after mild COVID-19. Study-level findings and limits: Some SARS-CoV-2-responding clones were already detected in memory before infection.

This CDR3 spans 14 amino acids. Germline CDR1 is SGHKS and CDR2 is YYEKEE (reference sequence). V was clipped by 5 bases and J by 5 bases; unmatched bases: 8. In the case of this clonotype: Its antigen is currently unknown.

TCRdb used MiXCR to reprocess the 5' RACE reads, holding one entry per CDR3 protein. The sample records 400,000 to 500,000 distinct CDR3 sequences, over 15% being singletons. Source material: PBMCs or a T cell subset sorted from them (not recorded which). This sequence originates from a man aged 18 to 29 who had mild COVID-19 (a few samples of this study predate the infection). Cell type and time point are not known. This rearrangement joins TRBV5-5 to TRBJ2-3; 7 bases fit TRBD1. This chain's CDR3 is CASRSDRAVDTQYF. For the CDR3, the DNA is TGTGCCAGCAGGTCAGACAGGGCGGTAGATACGCAGTATTTT.